This TCR beta chain was profiled in a study of blood T cell repertoires in COVID-19. Using immunoSEQ multiplex PCR, the repertoire was profiled, and TCRdb retains in-frame clones only, with some absent. This sample yields about 300,000 clones, of which 85% are seen a single time; about 2.7% belongs to the top ten. Trimming removed 5 bases from V and 6 bases from J, with 13 bases in between. Germline values: CDR1 SGHTA, CDR2 FQGNSA. There are 13 residues in the CDR3. Clinical history as reported by participants underpinned cohort assignment. In the case of this clone: The same CDR3 arises from other DNA sequences in this sample as well.

V gene TRBV7-2 combines with J gene TRBJ1-2; maybe TRBD1 (5 bases). The sequence was collected from a woman aged 45 to 65 who had recovered from COVID-19. Sequencing used PBMCs or T cells enriched from blood (not recorded which). This chain's CDR3 is CASSPRQGNGYTF. CDR3 bases: TGTGCCAGCAGCCCAAGGCAGGGCAATGGCTACACCTTC.